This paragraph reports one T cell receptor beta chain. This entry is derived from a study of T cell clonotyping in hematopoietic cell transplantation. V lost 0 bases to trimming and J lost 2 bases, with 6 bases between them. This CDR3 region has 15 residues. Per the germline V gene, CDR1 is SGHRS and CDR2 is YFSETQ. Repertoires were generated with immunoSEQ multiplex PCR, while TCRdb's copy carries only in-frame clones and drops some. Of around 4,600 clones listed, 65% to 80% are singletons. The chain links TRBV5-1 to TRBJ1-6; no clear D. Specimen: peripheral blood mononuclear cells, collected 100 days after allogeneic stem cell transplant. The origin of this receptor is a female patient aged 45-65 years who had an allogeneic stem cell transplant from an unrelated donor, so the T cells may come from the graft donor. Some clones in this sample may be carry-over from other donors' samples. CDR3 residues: CASSLVGTYNSPLHF. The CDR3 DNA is TGCGCCAGCAGCTTGGTTGGGACCTATAATTCACCCCTCCACTTT.